Included here is one T cell receptor delta chain sequence, with context. Its target is not known. The protein TCRdb lists belongs to a much larger clone and differs from this DNA's translation at residue 15, which points to a read error; the protein shown is made from the DNA. TCRdb called clones from the multiplex PCR reads again using CATT. The repertoire holds 93,000 or so delta-chain clones, roughly 0.98% seen once, with around a tenth in the top ten. This sample is drawn from a study of γδ T cells in repeated Plasmodium falciparum infection. The study's findings and limits: In Vdelta2-negative, largely Vdelta1+, gammadelta repertoires, repeated controlled infections appeared to drive clonal selection waves. Malian donors came from one small rural village, predominantly one ethnic group.

Flow sorting of PBMC yielded separate Vgamma9/Vdelta2+ and Vdelta2-negative gammadelta T cell populations for bulk repertoire analysis. The CDR3 has 17 residues. Germline values: CDR1 GEAIGNYY, CDR2 EKD. This clonotype originated in a pool of human donors (malaria-infected and uninfected, not separated). Sequencing was performed on gamma-delta T cells from blood. No call exists for the J gene, whereas the V gene is TRDV2; whether TRDD3, the table's D call, matches the DNA was not checked. The CDR3 loop reads CACDTVLGDWDTRQTFF. The CDR3 nucleotides read TGTGCCTGTGACACCGTACTGGGGGACTGGGACACCCGACAGACGTTTTTC.